The present T cell receptor beta chain was sequenced within a study of blood T cell repertoires in COVID-19. About the study: Samples taken during acute and convalescent COVID-19 were collected in the United States, Italy and Spain. From T cells, B-cell-depleted T cells, or PBMCs came the material, which was cDNA or gDNA.

Study processing details: Scientists estimated how many nucleated cells there were by amplifying reference gene primers. The method was immunoSEQ multiplex PCR; TCRdb's version includes in-frame clones alone and lacks a portion of them. V and J calls and clone size are as listed in that table; D and trimming were resolved from the DNA. Altogether around 28,000 clones are present, over 70% being singletons, with the ten largest covering 15%. The origin of this receptor is a man aged 65 to 79 with active COVID-19. Input material: peripheral blood.

CDR3 sequence (DNA): TGTGCCAGCAGTTTCACAGGGGTCTATGAGCAGTTCTTC. Protein product: CASSFTGVYEQFF. The rearrangement joins TRBV7-9 to TRBJ2-1, with 7 nucleotides matching TRBD1. CDR3 length: 13 amino acids. Trimming at V came to 6 bases and at J to 8 bases, leaving 7 bases not matched to a gene. CDR1 and CDR2 (germline): SEHNR, FQNEAQ (reference sequence). Full variable domain (outside the CDR3, taken from reference TRBV7-9 and TRBJ2-1): DTGVSQNPRHKITKRGQNVTFRCDPISEHNRLYWYRQTLGQGPEFLTYFQNEAQLEKSRLLSDRFSAERPKGSFSTLEIQRTEQGDSAMYLCASSFTGVYEQFFGPGTRLTVL.